These 30 T cell receptor beta chains were sequenced from one sample in a study of cytomegalovirus exposure and HLA in healthy donors. The PCR made use of 60 Vbeta and 13 Jbeta primers. Sequenced by immunoSEQ multiplex PCR; TCRdb stores in-frame clones only, minus some. This table lists around 140,000 clones. The source material was PBMCs. The receptors shown here come from a woman aged 18 to 35 in good health and CMV-seronegative.

This chain uses TRBV28 with TRBJ1-3; D uncertain. V was cut by 4 bases and J by 0 bases, with 16 bases left in between. The CDR3 sequence is 17 residues long. CDR1 MDHEN and CDR2 SYDVKM come from the germline V gene. CDR3 in amino acids: CASSSPAGATSGNTIYF. Here the CDR3 DNA reads TGTGCCAGCAGTTCCCCGGCAGGCGCTACCTCTGGAAACACCATATATTTT.

The rearrangement links TRBV4-2 to TRBJ1-1; the D is unclear. Trimming stripped 2 bases from V and 3 bases from J, with 10 bases between. The CDR3 runs 14 residues. The germline gives CDR1 LGHNA, CDR2 YNFKEQ. The CDR3 DNA reads TGTGCCAGCAGCCAACGACAAGCGGACACTGAAGCTTTCTTT. Protein sequence: CASSQRQADTEAFF.

The rearrangement uses TRBV5-8 and TRBJ2-1, with 8 bases fitting TRBD1. Germline CDR1 SGHTS, CDR2 YDEGEE. V lost 4 bases, J lost 5 bases, and 8 bases stayed unmatched. This CDR3 comprises 15 residues. CDR3 coding DNA: TGTGCCAGCAGCCCCGGGACAGGTTGGAACAATGAGCAGTTCTTC. Its protein is CASSPGTGWNNEQFF. The complete variable domain, with remaining parts taken from reference TRBV5-8 and TRBJ2-1, reads EAGVTQSPTHLIKTRGQQATLRCSPISGHTSVYWYQQALGLGLQFLLWYDEGEERNRGNFPPRFSGRQFPNYSSELNVNALELEDSALYLCASSPGTGWNNEQFFGPGTRLTVL.

The CDR3 here is CASSTHRGGEQYV. The CDR3 coding sequence is TGTGCCAGTAGTACCCACAGGGGTGGAGAGCAGTACGTC. V and J are TRBV19 and TRBJ2-7; 7 nucleotides match TRBD1. This CDR3 spans 13 amino acids. V lost 4 bases to trimming and J lost 7 bases; unmatched junction nucleotides: 7. Germline lookup yields CDR1 LNHDA and CDR2 SQIVND (reference sequence).

V usage is TRBV7-8 and J usage is TRBJ1-2, with TRBD1 as a possible D gene (5 bases). V was pared by 4 bases and J by 4 bases, with 16 bases between. This CDR3 is 15 amino acids long. The V gene's germline CDR1 is SGHVS and CDR2 FQNEAQ. CDR3 protein: CASSSRGELAYGYTF. As DNA, the CDR3 is TGTGCCAGCAGCTCCCGGGGGGAGCTTGCCTATGGCTACACCTTC. Drawing the rest from reference TRBV7-8 and TRBJ1-2, the complete variable domain is GAGVSQSPRYKVAKRGQDVALRCDPISGHVSLFWYQQALGQGPEFLTYFQNEAQLDKSGLPSDRFFAERPEGSVSTLKIQRTQQEDSAVYLCASSSRGELAYGYTFGSGTRLTVV.

V usage is TRBV30 and J usage is TRBJ1-2, with D possibly matching TRBD1 (5 bases). The CDR3 loop spans 14 amino acids. V was cut by 1 base and J by 13 bases, with 22 bases left in between. The germline V gene encodes CDR1 GTSNPN and CDR2 SVGIG (reference sequence). CDR3 nucleotide sequence: TGTGCCTGGAGTGCCCCAACCTCACAGCGTGGGGCCACCTTC. This encodes CAWSAPTSQRGATF. Using reference TRBV30 and TRBJ1-2 for the parts outside the CDR3, the full variable domain is SQTIHQWPATLVQPVGSPLSLECTVEGTSNPNLYWYRQAAGRGLQLLFYSVGIGQISSEVPQNLSASRPQDRQFILSSKKLLLSDSGFYLCAWSAPTSQRGATFGSGTRLTVV.

The V and J genes are TRBV5-4 and TRBJ2-7; TRBD2 is a possible D gene (7 bases). Trimming took off 4 bases at V and 2 bases at J, with 16 bases between the two ends. Germline values: CDR1 SGHNT, CDR2 YYREEE (reference sequence). The CDR3 has 15 amino acids. This chain's CDR3 is CASSHSGGAAYEQYF. Here the CDR3 DNA reads TGTGCCAGCAGCCATTCTGGGGGGGCGGCCTACGAGCAGTACTTC.

The rearrangement uses TRBV28 and TRBJ2-2; TRBD2 aligns across 8 bases. This CDR3 has 19 residues. The J segment lost 3 bases and the V segment lost 3 bases, leaving 15 bases of the junction unmatched. Germline V lookup: CDR1 MDHEN, CDR2 SYDVKM. CDR3 bases: TGTGCCAGCAGTTTTTCCAGGGGACTAGGAACCTTATACACCGGGGAGCTGTTTTTT. This gives the protein CASSFSRGLGTLYTGELFF.

The chain is built from TRBV30 and TRBJ1-6; a possible D gene is TRBD1 (5 bases). Germline lookup yields CDR1 GTSNPN and CDR2 SVGIG (reference sequence). The CDR3 spans 13 residues. Trimming took off 3 bases at V and 6 bases at J, with 9 bases between the two ends. The CDR3 coding sequence is TGTGCCTGGAGAGAGCAGGGTAATTCACCCCTCCACTTT. It yields the protein CAWREQGNSPLHF.

This rearrangement joins TRBV7-9 to TRBJ2-7, with D possibly TRBD2 on 6 matching bases. Trimming removed 4 bases at V and 0 bases at J, with 13 bases between. The CDR3 extends over 15 amino acids. Germline V gene data show CDR1 as SEHNR and CDR2 as FQNEAQ (reference sequence). CDR3 nucleotides: TGTGCCAGCAGCTCGGGCGGGGTGAGCTCCTACGAGCAGTACGTC. Protein: CASSSGGVSSYEQYV.

The chain is built from TRBV28 and TRBJ2-1; D might be TRBD1 (5 bases). Deletions cut 2 bases from V and 3 bases from J, with 8 bases between. This CDR3 has 14 residues. Germline V gives CDR1 MDHEN, CDR2 SYDVKM. The CDR3 protein is CASSLRGFYNEQFF. The CDR3 DNA is TGTGCCAGCAGTTTAAGGGGCTTCTACAATGAGCAGTTCTTC.

The chain links TRBV18 to TRBJ1-5, with 10 bases aligning to TRBD1. From germline, CDR1 is KGHSH and CDR2 LQKENI. Trimming removed 4 bases from V and 7 bases from J; junction bases left unmatched: 7. The CDR3 sequence is 15 residues long. This chain's CDR3 is CASSLGQGVGQPQHF. The CDR3 nucleotides are TGTGCCAGCTCACTCGGACAGGGGGTAGGACAGCCCCAGCATTTT.

The J gene is TRBJ1-4, the V gene TRBV6-1; D remains ambiguous. Germline lookup yields CDR1 MNHNS and CDR2 SASEGT. The ends were cut back, 2 bases at V and 7 bases at J, with 14 bases in the middle. This CDR3 region has 15 residues. The CDR3 protein is CASSEWVGEGEKLFF. The CDR3 region has the DNA TGTGCCAGCAGTGAATGGGTTGGCGAGGGTGAAAAACTGTTTTTT.

This chain connects TRBV10-3 to TRBJ1-2; a possible D gene is TRBD1 (5 bases). Germline values: CDR1 ENHRY, CDR2 SYGVKD. Trimming shortened V by 4 bases and J by 3 bases, and 12 bases separated the two germline ends. The CDR3 totals 14 residues. The DNA of the CDR3 is TGTGCCATCAGTGGGATCGGGGGGGACTATGGCTACACCTTC. It translates to CAISGIGGDYGYTF.

The rearrangement uses TRBV14 and TRBJ1-2, with 7 bases that match TRBD1. With V trimmed by 0 bases and J by 8 bases, 12 bases remained unmatched. CDR1 SGHDN and CDR2 FVKESK come from the germline V gene. The CDR3 has 16 residues. The CDR3 reads CASSQDYPRRGRGYTF. DNA of the CDR3: TGTGCCAGCAGCCAAGATTACCCGAGGAGGGGGCGCGGCTACACCTTC.

This chain connects TRBV30 to TRBJ2-2; D gene uncertain. Per the germline V gene, CDR1 is GTSNPN and CDR2 is SVGIG (reference sequence). Trimming pared 3 bases from V and 7 bases from J, leaving 9 bases between. CDR3 size: 12 residues. The CDR3 DNA is TGTGCCTGGAGCCCCCCCGTCGGGGAGCTGTTTTTT. It translates to CAWSPPVGELFF.

This rearrangement joins TRBV30 to TRBJ1-1; 8 nucleotides align to TRBD1. From germline, CDR1 is GTSNPN and CDR2 SVGIG (reference sequence). V gave up 4 bases and J gave up 10 bases; unmatched junction bases: 5. This CDR3 is built from 11 residues. The CDR3, as DNA: TGTGCCTGGACAGGGGGCGCTTCAGCTTTCTTT. As protein: CAWTGGASAFF.

The V gene is TRBV5-1, the J gene TRBJ2-1, with a possible D match to TRBD1 (5 bases). The germline V gene encodes CDR1 SGHRS and CDR2 YFSETQ. The CDR3 consists of 15 residues. V dropped 4 bases and J dropped 1 base, with 12 bases sitting between them. CDR3 sequence: CASSRDSYSYNEQFF. The CDR3 DNA follows: TGCGCCAGCAGCCGTGACAGCTATTCCTACAATGAGCAGTTCTTC.

The rearrangement links TRBV19 to TRBJ1-2; 8 bases align to TRBD1. The CDR3 covers 15 residues. V dropped 4 bases and J dropped 8; count of bases not matched to a gene: 12. Germline assignment: CDR1 LNHDA and CDR2 SQIVND (reference sequence). The CDR3 spells CASSRETGTGNGYTF. In nucleotides, the CDR3 is TGTGCCAGTAGTAGGGAAACCGGGACAGGCAACGGCTACACCTTC.

The chain is built from TRBV7-9 and TRBJ2-5, with D perhaps TRBD2 (6 bases). CDR1 and CDR2 (germline): SEHNR, FQNEAQ (reference sequence). There are 15 residues in the CDR3. Trimming took 0 bases from V and 1 from J, leaving 9 bases between them. This chain's CDR3 is CASSLAGAGQETQYF. The CDR3 DNA follows: TGTGCCAGCAGCTTAGCCGGAGCGGGCCAAGAGACCCAGTACTTC.

This rearrangement joins TRBV9 to TRBJ2-1; the match to TRBD2 covers 13 bases. The CDR3 is 20 residues long. Germline loops: CDR1 SGDLS, CDR2 YYNGEE. Unmatched junction bases numbered 15, after V lost 2 bases and J lost 4 bases. CDR3 sequence: CASSVVGTSGNPTTYNEQFF. The CDR3 DNA reads TGTGCCAGCAGCGTCGTCGGGACTAGCGGGAACCCAACGACATACAATGAGCAGTTCTTC.

V usage is TRBV14 and J usage is TRBJ2-5; D may be TRBD2 (6 bases). This CDR3 comprises 15 residues. The germline gives CDR1 SGHDN, CDR2 FVKESK. Between the trimmed V and J ends, which lost 0 bases and 3 bases, there was a span of 11 bases. The CDR3 bases are TGTGCCAGCAGCCAAGATAGGCGGGGAGAAGAGACCCAGTACTTC. Protein: CASSQDRRGEETQYF.

The gene calls are TRBV5-4 and TRBJ2-1; tentative D call: TRBD2 (5 bases). The V gene lost 1 base and the J gene lost 0 bases, with 8 bases spanning the gap. The CDR3 runs to 15 residues. Germline CDR1 and CDR2: SGHNT and YYREEE (reference sequence). Here the CDR3 DNA reads TGTGCCAGCAGCTTGAATAGCGCCTCCTACAATGAGCAGTTCTTC. The encoded protein is CASSLNSASYNEQFF.

The chain carries TRBV6-6 and TRBJ1-2, with TRBD1 matching over 11 bases. The CDR3 covers 15 residues. The V gene's germline CDR1 is MNHNY and CDR2 SVGAGI (reference sequence). J was trimmed by 7 bases and V by 4 bases; bases with no gene match: 8. As DNA, the CDR3 is TGTGCCAGCAGTTCGTCCGGGACAGGGGGTTTTGGCTACACCTTC. Amino acids: CASSSSGTGGFGYTF.

The gene calls are TRBV9 and TRBJ2-2, with 11 nucleotides matching TRBD2. Germline V gives CDR1 SGDLS, CDR2 YYNGEE. Trimming took 0 bases from V and 5 from J; bases not matched to a gene: 6. The CDR3 extends over 17 amino acids. CDR3: CASSVGLGTSGTGELFF. CDR3 DNA: TGTGCCAGCAGCGTAGGGTTGGGGACTAGCGGAACCGGGGAGCTGTTTTTT.

The chain is built from TRBV19 and TRBJ1-5; 11 bases fit TRBD1. The CDR3 has 15 residues. Germline values: CDR1 LNHDA, CDR2 SQIVND (reference sequence). The J segment lost 7 bases and the V segment lost 5 bases, leaving 7 bases of the junction unmatched. Written as DNA, the CDR3 is TGTGCCAGTAGTCCTCGGACAGGGGGCCTACAGCCCCAGCATTTT. Translation gives CASSPRTGGLQPQHF.

The V and J genes are TRBV5-1 and TRBJ1-5; 10 bases line up with TRBD1. CDR1 and CDR2 (germline): SGHRS, YFSETQ. Losses at the gene ends were 0 bases for V and 6 bases for J; bases not matched to a gene: 6. The CDR3 has 16 amino acids. The CDR3 loop reads CASSLDGQGGGQPQHF. The CDR3 DNA sequence: TGCGCCAGCAGCTTGGATGGACAGGGGGGTGGTCAGCCCCAGCATTTT.

The chain joins TRBV5-1 to TRBJ2-2, with TRBD2 matching 7 bases. Germline trimming cut 1 base from V and 2 bases from J; bases unmatched to any gene: 5. This CDR3 comprises 16 residues. CDR1 is SGHRS, CDR2 YFSETQ, per germline. Here the CDR3 DNA reads TGCGCCAGCAGCTTGAGCCGGGACTACAACACCGGGGAGCTGTTTTTT. Residues: CASSLSRDYNTGELFF.

The chain is built from TRBV18 and TRBJ2-7; TRBD1 matches at 9 bases. The CDR3 loop spans 15 amino acids. Germline CDR1 and CDR2: KGHSH and LQKENI. Losses at the gene ends were 3 bases for V and 6 bases for J; bases not matched to a gene: 9. CDR3 DNA sequence: TGTGCCAGCTCACCCCCCACAGGGGGCGCGGGCGAGCAGTACTTC. Translating it yields CASSPPTGGAGEQYF.

The V gene is TRBV4-2, the J gene TRBJ2-6, with 9 nucleotides matching TRBD1. The CDR3 runs to 16 residues. V trimming: 3 bases; J trimming: 4 bases; junction bases outside the gene matches: 4. Germline values: CDR1 LGHNA, CDR2 YNFKEQ. The DNA for the CDR3 is TGTGCCAGCAGCCAGGGACAGGGACCCGGGGCCAACGTCCTGACTTTC. Translation: CASSQGQGPGANVLTF.